This T cell receptor (beta chain) originates from a study of Ad26.COV2.S vaccination and SARS-CoV-2 variants. On the study more broadly: The COV1001 Ad26.COV2.S trial arm included the donor. Donor got 5x10^10 or 1x10^11 viral particles of Ad26.COV2.S.

CDR3 length: 15 residues. Germline lookup yields CDR1 ENHRY and CDR2 SYGVKD. V was clipped by 6 bases and J by 0 bases, with 14 bases between them. Treatment indicated: about 20 received Ad26.COV2.S at low or high dose, single or two shots; 5 received placebo; per-sample allocation not given. Vaccine and placebo recipients were sampled on day 63 after the first injection. The sample came from a Boston adult aged 18-55 years. The protocol was immunoSEQ multiplex PCR, while the TCRdb copy is restricted to in-frame clones and leaves out a portion. The sample holds approximately 340,000 clones, 80% to 90% seen once.

The rearrangement links TRBV10-3 to TRBJ1-1; D is uncertain. Specimen: peripheral blood, collected in a trial of Ad26.COV2.S vaccine versus placebo. The sequence derives from a person aged 18 to 59 who received the Ad26.COV2.S COVID-19 vaccine or a placebo. The CDR3 nucleotides read TGTGCCATCAGCGACCCTAGGCTCTTGAACACTGAAGCTTTCTTT. Encoded protein: CAISDPRLLNTEAFF.